These 24 T cell receptor beta chains share one sample of origin, sequenced in a study of T cells in Graves' hyperthyroidism and ophthalmopathy. Regions amplified from RNA transcripts were the TCR beta CDR3 regions. The primer set for the first-round RT-PCR of the TCR CDR3 was HTBI. From the multiplex PCR reads, TCRdb called clonotypes with MiXCR, one entry per CDR3 protein. The repertoire consists of 500,000 to 650,000 distinct CDR3 sequences, with just under 20% occurring once and the leading ten covering about half. The sequenced sample was blood. The source of these receptors is a man aged 35-49 years with Graves' ophthalmopathy.

This clonotype has a count of ten or more. The chain has TRBV2 and TRBJ2-3; D gene ambiguous. The CDR3 runs to 16 residues. V lost 5 bases to trimming and J lost 4 bases, with 19 bases between them. Germline lookup yields CDR1 SNHLY and CDR2 FYNNEI. DNA for the CDR3: TGTGCCAGCAGTTCCGGGCGTACCTATTCCGCAGATACGCAGTATTTT. This codes for CASSSGRTYSADTQYF.

CDR3 sequence reads: CASSGGGSTNEKLFF. The CDR3 nucleotides read TGTGCCAGCAGCGGGGGGGGGTCAACTAATGAAAAACTGTTTTTT. This chain joins TRBV9 and TRBJ1-4, with a weak D call TRBD1 (5 bases). Between the trimmed V and J ends, which lost 3 bases and 0 bases, there was a span of 9 bases. The CDR3 length is 15 residues. From germline, CDR1 is SGDLS and CDR2 YYNGEE.

This clonotype was picked up many times. CDR3 nucleotide sequence: TGTGCCAGCAGCCAAAAGTGGAGGGGAGGTACCTCTGAAGCTTTCTTT. It is translated as CASSQKWRGGTSEAFF. The V and J genes are TRBV3-1 and TRBJ1-1, with D possibly being TRBD1 (5 bases). This CDR3 has 16 amino acids. With 2 bases removed from V and 6 bases from J, the gap between germline ends came to 19 bases. In germline, CDR1 is LGHDT, CDR2 YNNKEL (reference sequence).

With regard to this clonotype: A clone one base away is much larger, so this may be a read error. The chain has TRBV5-1 and TRBJ2-6; 12 bases fit TRBD2. The CDR3 sequence is 19 residues long. Germline assignment: CDR1 SGHRS and CDR2 YFSETQ. The CDR3 reads CASSLGLAGSYSGTNVLTF. DNA for the CDR3: TGCGCCAGCAGCCTAGGACTAGCGGGGTCCTACTCTGGGACCAACGTCCTGACTTTC.

The count of this clonotype is one. This rearrangement joins TRBV25-1 to TRBJ2-1, with TRBD2 identical over 8 bases. Looked up from germline, CDR1 is MGHDK and CDR2 is SYGVNS. The CDR3 loop spans 19 amino acids. J gave up 2 bases and V 1 base, and 13 bases lay outside the gene matches. The CDR3 DNA is TGTGCCAGCAGTGAATGTAAGAGACTAGCGTATGAAACCTACAATGAGCAGTTCTTC. Translating it yields CASSECKRLAYETYNEQFF.

V gene TRBV10-3 combines with J gene TRBJ2-3, with a tentative D call TRBD1 (6 bases). The CDR3 loop spans 14 amino acids. CDR1 ENHRY and CDR2 SYGVKD come from the germline V gene. V gave up 7 bases and J gave up 1 base, with 12 bases separating them. The DNA for the CDR3 is TGTGCCATCACCATGACAGGCGGCACAGATACGCAGTATTTT. Protein product: CAITMTGGTDTQYF.

This clonotype was seen ten or more times. V and J are TRBV7-2 and TRBJ2-1, with TRBD2 matching 8 bases. The CDR3 totals 15 residues. Germline CDR1 SGHTA, CDR2 FQGNSA. V lost 5 bases and J lost 0; bases outside the gene matches: 3. CDR3 protein: CASSRSGTSYNEQFF. CDR3 DNA sequence: TGTGCCAGCAGCCGTAGCGGGACCTCCTACAATGAGCAGTTCTTC. The complete variable domain, with remaining parts taken from reference TRBV7-2 and TRBJ2-1, reads GAGVSQSPSNKVTEKGKDVELRCDPISGHTALYWYRQSLGQGLEFLIYFQGNSAPDKSGLPSDRFSAERTGGSVSTLTIQRTQQEDSAVYLCASSRSGTSYNEQFFGPGTRLTVL.

This clonotype was counted ten times or more. V usage is TRBV12-3 or TRBV12-4 and J usage is TRBJ1-1; D gene ambiguous. V was cut by 1 base and J by 11 bases, with 14 bases left in between. CDR3 length: 13 amino acids. The DNA of the CDR3 is TGTGCCAGCAGTTTAGGTTCTCTTCCGGGGGCTTTCTTT. Its protein is CASSLGSLPGAFF.

This clonotype was recorded at least ten times. The chain is built from TRBV2 and TRBJ2-2; 14 bases map to TRBD2. V was pared by 5 bases and J by 3 bases, with 14 bases of the junction left unmatched. The germline V gene has CDR1 SNHLY and CDR2 FYNNEI. There are 20 residues in the CDR3. The CDR3 region is CASSPSPTSGRAYDTGELFF. CDR3 DNA: TGTGCCAGCAGTCCCTCCCCGACTAGCGGGAGGGCCTATGACACCGGGGAGCTGTTTTTT.

The chain recombines TRBV24-1 with TRBJ2-1, with 13 bases aligning to TRBD2. The CDR3 has 17 residues. J lost 3 bases, V lost 4 bases, and 5 bases had no gene match. The germline gives CDR1 KGHDR, CDR2 SFDVKD. The CDR3 region is CATSEKRLAGGYNEQFF. In DNA form, the CDR3 reads TGTGCCACCAGTGAAAAGAGACTAGCGGGAGGCTACAATGAGCAGTTCTTC.

Points on this clonotype: At one end the junction does not follow the germline gene, possibly because of a read error. CDR3 loop: CAGRSDRGRLIAKNIQYF. The CDR3 region has the DNA TGTGCCGGCAGATCCGACAGGGGGCGCCTGATAGCCAAAAACATTCAGTACTTC. This sequence joins TRBV28 and TRBJ2-4; 10 bases line up with TRBD1. This CDR3 region has 18 residues. CDR1 MDHEN and CDR2 SYDVKM come from the germline V gene.

About this clonotype itself: A single base separates this from a much larger clone, so it may be a read error. The CDR3 DNA reads as TGTGCCAGCGGCCAAGTTGAGGGTATCGGCGAGCAGTACTTC. It codes for CASGQVEGIGEQYF. The rearrangement joins TRBV3-1 to TRBJ2-7, with a tentative D call TRBD2 (5 bases). The CDR3 sequence is 14 residues long. Germline loops: CDR1 LGHDT, CDR2 YNNKEL (reference sequence).

The chain is built from TRBV20-1 and TRBJ2-1, with TRBD2 matching over 12 bases. CDR1 is DFQATT, CDR2 SNEGSKA, per germline (reference sequence). After removal of 3 bases from V and 1 base from J, the junction contained 1 base not matched to a gene. The CDR3 has 15 amino acids. CDR3 in DNA: TGCAGTGCTAGGGGGACTAGCGGGTCCTACAATGAGCAGTTCTTC. It specifies CSARGTSGSYNEQFF.

This clonotype came up many times. The gene calls are TRBV3-1 and TRBJ1-1; 7 bases are a match to TRBD1. V was pared by 1 base and J by 2 bases, with 4 bases of the junction left unmatched. The CDR3 sequence is 15 residues long. Germline V gives CDR1 LGHDT, CDR2 YNNKEL (reference sequence). The CDR3 loop reads CASSQGGTANTEAFF. The DNA of the CDR3 is TGTGCCAGCAGCCAAGGCGGGACAGCTAACACTGAAGCTTTCTTT.

This clonotype was recorded only once. This may arise from a read error, as a much more abundant clone is one base away. The V and J genes are TRBV2 and TRBJ2-5; D tentatively reads TRBD1 or TRBD2 (6 bases each). The CDR3 runs 14 residues. Germline V gene lookup returns CDR1 SNHLY and CDR2 FYNNEI. The CDR3 DNA sequence: TGTGCCAGCAGTGTCCCGGGGGCCCAAGAGACCCCGTACTTC. The encoded protein is CASSVPGAQETPYF. Drawing the rest from reference TRBV2 and TRBJ2-5, the complete variable domain is EPEVTQTPSHQVTQMGQEVILRCVPISNHLYFYWYRQILGQKVEFLVSFYNNEISEKSEIFDDQFSVERPDGSNFTLKIRSTKLEDSAMYFCASSVPGAQETPYFGPGTRLLVL.

Regarding this clonotype: At one boundary the junction diverges from the germline segment, which might be a read error. The CDR3 is CASRDGTGGNF. The CDR3 DNA reads as TGTGCCAGCAGAGACGGGACGGGGGGGAACTTC. The rearrangement joins TRBV6-2 or TRBV6-3 to TRBJ1-2, with D possibly TRBD1 on 5 matching bases. CDR1 and CDR2 from the germline V gene are MNHEY and SVGEGT. CDR3 length: 11 amino acids.

This clonotype occurred a few times. The rearrangement links TRBV7-8 to TRBJ1-4; D is uncertain. The CDR3 runs 18 residues. V was cut by 2 bases and J by 0 bases, with 16 bases left in between. Germline CDR1 and CDR2: SGHVS and FQNEAQ. CDR3 sequence reads: CASSLLIGRDATNEKLFF. CDR3 in DNA: TGTGCCAGCAGCTTATTGATAGGTAGAGACGCAACTAATGAAAAACTGTTTTTT.

This chain joins TRBV6-5 and TRBJ1-6, with D unclear. CDR3 size: 13 residues. The V end lost 2 bases, the J end lost 7 bases, and 6 bases lay between the germline ends. In germline, CDR1 is MNHEY, CDR2 SVGAGI. The CDR3 DNA follows: TGTGCCAGCAGTTACGACGGGAATTCACCCCTCCACTTT. Encoded protein: CASSYDGNSPLHF.

This clonotype was counted once. A much more abundant neighbour one base away suggests this may be a read error. Written as DNA, the CDR3 is TGCAGTGCTAGAGGTCATGCGGAGGAGGTGAACACTGAAGCTTTCTTT. Its protein product is CSARGHAEEVNTEAFF. This chain joins TRBV20-1 and TRBJ1-1; D not resolved. CDR3 length: 16 amino acids. The germline gives CDR1 DFQATT, CDR2 SNEGSKA (reference sequence). The V end lost 1 base, the J end lost 0 bases, and 15 bases lay between the germline ends.

DNA for the CDR3: TGCAGTGCAACGTGGGTCCCAGGGGAACAGCCCCAGCATTTT. Encoded protein: CSATWVPGEQPQHF. This chain joins TRBV20-1 and TRBJ1-5; weak D call: TRBD1 (6 bases). Germline V gives CDR1 DFQATT, CDR2 SNEGSKA (reference sequence). V dropped 6 bases and J dropped 7 bases, with 19 bases sitting between them. CDR3 size: 14 residues.

This clonotype has ten or more counts. The chain couples TRBV7-3 to TRBJ2-3; either TRBD1 or TRBD2 may supply D (5 bases each). The CDR3 length is 17 residues. Germline CDR1 is SGHTA and CDR2 is FQGTGA. Trimming removed 3 bases from V and 2 bases from J, with 18 bases in between. The CDR3 sequence is CASSFRVGGRYTDTQYF. CDR3 DNA sequence: TGTGCCAGCAGCTTCAGGGTTGGGGGAAGATACACAGATACGCAGTATTTT.

Regarding this clonotype: At one boundary the junction diverges from the germline segment, which might be a read error. The J gene is TRBJ2-3, the V gene TRBV7-9; 8 nucleotides match TRBD1. The germline V gene encodes CDR1 SEHNR and CDR2 FQNEAQ (reference sequence). The CDR3 spans 15 residues. The CDR3 DNA reads TGTGCCGGCAGCATATCACAGGGGGAAGCAGATACGCAGTATTTT. It is translated as CAGSISQGEADTQYF.

This clonotype was detected ten times or more. The chain carries TRBV11-2 and TRBJ2-3; TRBD1 aligns across 8 bases. Germline trimming cut 3 bases from V and 0 bases from J; bases unmatched to any gene: 2. Germline CDR1 and CDR2: SGHAT and FQNNGV. This CDR3 spans 15 amino acids. CDR3 residues: CASSFGTGSTDTQYF. The DNA for the CDR3 is TGTGCCAGCAGCTTTGGGACAGGTAGCACAGATACGCAGTATTTT. The entire variable domain, with the rest obtained from reference TRBV11-2 and TRBJ2-3, is as follows: EAGVAQSPRYKIIEKRQSVAFWCNPISGHATLYWYQQILGQGPKLLIQFQNNGVVDDSQLPKDRFSAERLKGVDSTLKIQPAKLEDSAVYLCASSFGTGSTDTQYFGPGTRLTVL.

This clonotype occurred a few times. The V and J genes are TRBV7-9 and TRBJ2-1; unclear D gene. Trimming cost V 5 bases and J 5 bases, with 13 bases left between them. The length of the CDR3 is 14 residues. Germline V gene sequence: CDR1 SEHNR, CDR2 FQNEAQ (reference sequence). The CDR3 protein is CASSPTTMDNEQFF. Here the CDR3 DNA reads TGTGCCAGCAGCCCGACGACCATGGACAATGAGCAGTTCTTC.